A single sample is the source of the 30 T cell receptor beta chains below, sequenced in a study of cytomegalovirus exposure and HLA in healthy donors. The PCR was carried out with 60 Vbeta primers and 13 Jbeta primers. Using immunoSEQ multiplex PCR, the repertoire was profiled, and TCRdb retains in-frame clones only, with some absent. This sample has a few hundred thousand clones, with roughly four fifths found just once. Sequencing was done on a sample of PBMCs. The source is a woman between 35 and 50 years old in good health and CMV-seropositive.

The rearrangement joins TRBV6-5 to TRBJ1-4; possible D gene TRBD1, 5 bases. The V gene lost 2 bases and the J gene lost 3 bases, with 7 bases spanning the gap. There are 14 residues in the CDR3. Germline V lookup: CDR1 MNHEY, CDR2 SVGAGI. CDR3 coding DNA: TGTGCCAGCAGTTACAGGGGATCTAATGAAAAACTGTTTTTT. Its translation: CASSYRGSNEKLFF.

This clone has only one observation. The rearrangement uses TRBV6-5 and TRBJ1-1, with 8 bases that match TRBD1. The CDR3 loop spans 16 amino acids. Per germline, CDR1 MNHEY and CDR2 SVGAGI. J gave up 9 bases and V 0 bases, and 12 bases lay outside the gene matches. Here the CDR3 reads CASSYSSGQGRSKAFF. The CDR3 nucleotides are TGTGCCAGCAGTTACTCTTCCGGACAGGGTCGTTCTAAAGCTTTCTTT.

The chain employs TRBV29-1 and TRBJ1-2, with unresolved D. CDR3 length: 15 residues. Trimming took 4 bases from V and 5 from J, leaving 20 bases between them. Looked up from germline, CDR1 is SQVTM and CDR2 is ANQGSEA. CDR3 DNA sequence: TGCAGCGTTGCTGGACTGGACCGGTTGGAGTATGGCTACACCTTC. As protein: CSVAGLDRLEYGYTF.

This sequence joins TRBV5-6 and TRBJ2-7; 7 bases align to TRBD2. Trimming took 4 bases from V and 1 from J; bases not matched to a gene: 11. Germline V gene lookup returns CDR1 SGHDT and CDR2 YYEEEE. The CDR3 is made up of 16 amino acids. The CDR3 region is CASSPGGPGGSYEQYF. The DNA for the CDR3 is TGTGCCAGCAGCCCGGGTGGTCCGGGAGGTTCCTACGAGCAGTACTTC.

Note on this clone: The junction departs from germline at one end; a sequencing error may be responsible. The CDR3 reads CASSFTGLAGVYGQYF. The CDR3 region has the DNA TGTGCCAGCAGTTTCACGGGACTAGCGGGAGTCTACGGGCAGTACTTC. This chain uses TRBV11-1 with TRBJ2-7, with 14 bases matching TRBD2. Germline V gives CDR1 SGHAT, CDR2 FQDESV (reference sequence). There are 16 residues in the CDR3.

This chain links TRBV2 with TRBJ2-5, with TRBD2 identical over 9 bases. The CDR3 sequence is 13 residues long. The germline V gene has CDR1 SNHLY and CDR2 FYNNEI. Trimming at V came to 6 bases and at J to 5 bases, leaving 4 bases not matched to a gene. The CDR3 is CASSLAGVETQYF. CDR3 DNA sequence: TGTGCCAGCAGCTTAGCGGGAGTGGAGACCCAGTACTTC. The full variable domain, its missing parts supplied by reference TRBV2 and TRBJ2-5, is EPEVTQTPSHQVTQMGQEVILRCVPISNHLYFYWYRQILGQKVEFLVSFYNNEISEKSEIFDDQFSVERPDGSNFTLKIRSTKLEDSAMYFCASSLAGVETQYFGPGTRLLVL.

This clone counts as medium-sized. V is TRBV28 and J is TRBJ1-5; D gene uncertain. The CDR3 spans 15 residues. Germline values: CDR1 MDHEN, CDR2 SYDVKM. Trimming took 10 bases from V and 7 from J, leaving 23 bases between them. This CDR3 is CATRDHLSRYQPQHF. CDR3 in DNA: TGTGCCACCCGAGACCATTTGTCCAGGTACCAGCCCCAGCATTTT.

The gene calls are TRBV7-9 and TRBJ1-2; the D gene is possibly TRBD1 (6 bases). Germline lookup yields CDR1 SEHNR and CDR2 FQNEAQ (reference sequence). The CDR3 contains 16 residues. Trimming removed 1 base at V and 1 base at J, with 13 bases between. The CDR3 sequence: CASSLGRDNFNYGYTF. The CDR3 DNA reads as TGTGCCAGCAGCTTAGGTCGGGACAACTTTAACTATGGCTACACCTTC.

This chain links TRBV23-1 with TRBJ2-7; D possibly corresponds to TRBD1 (6 bases). TRBV23-1 is an open reading frame, and its role is uncertain. This CDR3 comprises 14 residues. Trimming stripped 8 bases from V and 3 bases from J, with 17 bases between. CDR3 bases: TGCGCCAGCGTCCTCCCGGGACACCTCTACGAGCAGTACTTC. Translated: CASVLPGHLYEQYF.

This sequence joins TRBV10-3 and TRBJ2-7; TRBD1 matches 8 bases. The CDR3 sequence is 13 residues long. Trimming cost V 4 bases and J 2 bases; bases outside gene matches: 1. Germline V gives CDR1 ENHRY, CDR2 SYGVKD. The CDR3 is CAISAGGPYEQYF. CDR3 DNA: TGTGCCATCAGTGCAGGGGGCCCCTACGAGCAGTACTTC.

J is TRBJ2-2 and V is TRBV7-9, with TRBD2 identical over 10 bases. V was clipped by 5 bases and J by 7 bases; unmatched bases: 13. Germline CDR1 reads SEHNR; CDR2 reads FQNEAQ (reference sequence). The CDR3 loop spans 17 amino acids. This CDR3 is CASSELGLATMVGELFF. CDR3 DNA: TGTGCCAGCAGCGAATTGGGACTAGCGACAATGGTCGGGGAGCTGTTTTTT.

This rearrangement joins TRBV6-5 to TRBJ2-7; no reliable D call. CDR1 and CDR2 (germline): MNHEY, SVGAGI. This CDR3 has 15 residues. The ends were cut back, 0 bases at V and 2 bases at J, with 11 bases in the middle. The CDR3 protein is CASSYSDSFTYEQYF. CDR3 DNA sequence: TGTGCCAGCAGTTACTCAGACTCCTTCACCTACGAGCAGTACTTC.

The V call is TRBV7-8, the J call TRBJ1-4; tentative D call: TRBD1 (6 bases). The CDR3 runs 13 residues. Trimming stripped 4 bases from V and 8 bases from J, with 11 bases between. Germline V CDR1 and CDR2: SGHVS, FQNEAQ. CDR3 sequence: CASSSGVGEKLFF. The DNA of the CDR3 is TGTGCCAGCAGCTCAGGGGTTGGGGAAAAACTGTTTTTT. Drawing the rest from reference TRBV7-8 and TRBJ1-4, the complete variable domain is GAGVSQSPRYKVAKRGQDVALRCDPISGHVSLFWYQQALGQGPEFLTYFQNEAQLDKSGLPSDRFFAERPEGSVSTLKIQRTQQEDSAVYLCASSSGVGEKLFFGSGTQLSVL.

V gene TRBV28 combines with J gene TRBJ2-5, with 8 nucleotides matching TRBD2. The CDR3 runs 15 residues. V shed 4 bases, J shed 5 bases, and the junction held 9 bases outside the gene matches. Looked up from germline, CDR1 is MDHEN and CDR2 is SYDVKM. The CDR3 DNA sequence: TGTGCCAGCAGTTCTAGGACTAGCCCATCGGAGACCCAGTACTTC. Translated: CASSSRTSPSETQYF. The entire variable domain, with the rest obtained from reference TRBV28 and TRBJ2-5, is as follows: DVKVTQSSRYLVKRTGEKVFLECVQDMDHENMFWYRQDPGLGLRLIYFSYDVKMKEKGDIPEGYSVSREKKERFSLILESASTNQTSMYLCASSSRTSPSETQYFGPGTRLLVL.

The rearrangement joins TRBV2 to TRBJ1-2; no firm D call. V shed 3 bases and J shed 0 bases, with 8 bases lying between them. This CDR3 spans 14 amino acids. In germline, CDR1 is SNHLY, CDR2 FYNNEI. This chain's CDR3 is CASSDLLSNYGYTF. The CDR3 DNA reads TGTGCCAGCAGTGATCTCCTTTCTAACTATGGCTACACCTTC.

V usage is TRBV27 and J usage is TRBJ2-7, with TRBD2 identical over 7 bases. The length of the CDR3 is 15 residues. V was pared by 4 bases and J by 4 bases, with 10 bases of the junction left unmatched. Looked up from germline, CDR1 is MNHEY and CDR2 is SMNVEV (reference sequence). CDR3 bases: TGTGCCAGCAGTTCCCTAGGGGAGGGTAGGTACGAGCAGTACTTC. This sequence encodes CASSSLGEGRYEQYF.

This clone was seen only a few times. V is TRBV30 and J is TRBJ1-5; D not certain. This CDR3 is built from 12 residues. V shed 8 bases and J shed 4 bases, with 12 bases lying between them. Germline CDR1 and CDR2: GTSNPN and SVGIG (reference sequence). The CDR3: CAAGGINQPQHF. The CDR3 DNA reads TGTGCCGCAGGAGGGATTAATCAGCCCCAGCATTTT.

V gene TRBV5-6 combines with J gene TRBJ2-5; 15 bases map to TRBD2. The J call may not be correct, given that the DNA end is closer to TRBJ2-7. There are 15 residues in the CDR3. Per the germline V gene, CDR1 is SGHDT and CDR2 is YYEEEE. CDR3 in amino acids: CASSPGLAGGYEQYF. The CDR3 DNA reads as TGTGCCAGCAGCCCGGGACTAGCGGGAGGTTACGAGCAGTACTTC.

The V and J genes are TRBV19 and TRBJ1-5, with 8 bases aligning to TRBD1. V shed 5 bases and J 8 bases; nucleotides not matched to a gene: 11. The CDR3 contains 15 residues. Germline V lookup: CDR1 LNHDA, CDR2 SQIVND (reference sequence). CDR3 loop: CASSPRQGLGEPQHF. DNA of the CDR3: TGTGCCAGTAGTCCCCGACAGGGGTTAGGGGAGCCCCAGCATTTT.

The J gene is TRBJ2-2, the V gene TRBV11-3, with D perhaps matching TRBD2 (5 bases). The ends were cut back, 2 bases at V and 6 bases at J, with 13 bases in the middle. Germline V CDR1 and CDR2: SGHNT, YENEEA. The CDR3 is 15 residues long. The CDR3 DNA follows: TGTGCCAGCAGCTTATCATCTCTGGAGGCCGGGGAGCTGTTTTTT. It codes for CASSLSSLEAGELFF.

A few counts support this clone. Other DNA variants within this sample encode the same CDR3. The genes are TRBV28 and TRBJ2-7, with no clear D. Germline-derived CDR1 and CDR2 are MDHEN and SYDVKM. The CDR3 is 13 amino acids. Deletions cut 1 base from V and 3 bases from J, with 7 bases between. The chain's CDR3 is CASSLSSGYEQYF. The CDR3 region has the DNA TGTGCCAGCAGTTTATCTTCCGGCTACGAGCAGTACTTC.

This clone was recorded only once. This chain joins TRBV30 and TRBJ2-5; no clear D. The J call is in doubt because the DNA end fits TRBJ2-7 better. Germline V CDR1 and CDR2: GTSNPN, SVGIG (reference sequence). The CDR3 runs to 12 residues. For the CDR3, the DNA is TGTGCCTGGAGCGTCCGACTCTACGAGCAGTACTTC. Its protein is CAWSVRLYEQYF.

The chain combines TRBV6-5 with TRBJ2-5, with D tentatively TRBD2 (5 bases). The ends were cut back, 6 bases at V and 5 bases at J, with 10 bases in the middle. This CDR3 is 12 amino acids long. Per the germline V gene, CDR1 is MNHEY and CDR2 is SVGAGI. The CDR3 here is CASRQRGETQYF. The CDR3 coding sequence is TGTGCCAGCAGACAACGGGGTGAGACCCAGTACTTC.

The V and J genes are TRBV30 and TRBJ1-2, with TRBD1 matching 7 bases. This CDR3 contains 14 residues. The V and J ends lost 4 bases and 3 bases, in that order; junction bases with no gene match: 8. The germline V gene has CDR1 GTSNPN and CDR2 SVGIG (reference sequence). CDR3 region: CAWIFDRADYGYTF. CDR3 nucleotide sequence: TGTGCCTGGATTTTTGACAGGGCTGACTATGGCTACACCTTC.

The chain recombines TRBV18 with TRBJ1-5, with a possible D match to TRBD1 (6 bases). The CDR3 runs 16 residues. Germline loops: CDR1 KGHSH, CDR2 LQKENI. The V end was cut by 3 bases, the J end by 0 bases, with 12 bases between. Here the CDR3 DNA reads TGTGCCAGCTCACCGCGGACAGCTAATAGCAATCAGCCCCAGCATTTT. The encoded protein is CASSPRTANSNQPQHF.

The V call is TRBV14, the J call TRBJ2-3, with 7 bases that match TRBD1. This CDR3 region has 14 residues. Germline assignment: CDR1 SGHDN and CDR2 FVKESK. The J segment lost 1 base and the V segment lost 4 bases, leaving 2 bases of the junction unmatched. CDR3 DNA sequence: TGTGCCAGCAGCCTTGGGACAGGCACAGATACGCAGTATTTT. Amino acid sequence: CASSLGTGTDTQYF.

The chain carries TRBV7-3 and TRBJ2-5, with TRBD2 identical over 12 bases. V lost 5 bases and J lost 5; bases outside the gene matches: 9. Germline loops: CDR1 SGHTA, CDR2 FQGTGA. This CDR3 spans 16 amino acids. Written as DNA, the CDR3 is TGTGCCAGCAGCCCATCCAGGACTAGCGGGACGGAGACCCAGTACTTC. Amino acids: CASSPSRTSGTETQYF.

This clone was detected once. The chain links TRBV10-3 to TRBJ2-3; 8 positions agree with TRBD1. Germline CDR1 ENHRY, CDR2 SYGVKD. The CDR3 has 15 amino acids. The trim removed 2 bases at V and 2 bases at J, leaving 3 bases unmatched. The CDR3 spells CAISEGQGNTDTQYF. The CDR3 DNA is TGTGCCATCAGTGAGGGACAGGGAAACACAGATACGCAGTATTTT.

The chain links TRBV6-6 to TRBJ2-2; possible D gene TRBD1, 5 bases. Germline CDR1 reads MNHNY; CDR2 reads SVGAGI (reference sequence). The V gene lost 6 bases and the J gene lost 7 bases, with 12 bases spanning the gap. The CDR3 length is 13 residues. Here the CDR3 DNA reads TGTGCCAGCAGGGAGACAGACGGCGGGGAGCTGTTTTTT. Protein product: CASRETDGGELFF.

This chain joins TRBV15 and TRBJ2-7, with a possible D match to TRBD2 (5 bases). CDR1 is LNHNV, CDR2 YYDKDF, per germline (reference sequence). This CDR3 spans 16 amino acids. V lost 5 bases, J lost 5 bases, and 22 bases lay in between. The CDR3 DNA is TGTGCCACCAGCGGTTATAGCGAGCAGCTATTGGACGAGCAGTACTTC. It codes for CATSGYSEQLLDEQYF.